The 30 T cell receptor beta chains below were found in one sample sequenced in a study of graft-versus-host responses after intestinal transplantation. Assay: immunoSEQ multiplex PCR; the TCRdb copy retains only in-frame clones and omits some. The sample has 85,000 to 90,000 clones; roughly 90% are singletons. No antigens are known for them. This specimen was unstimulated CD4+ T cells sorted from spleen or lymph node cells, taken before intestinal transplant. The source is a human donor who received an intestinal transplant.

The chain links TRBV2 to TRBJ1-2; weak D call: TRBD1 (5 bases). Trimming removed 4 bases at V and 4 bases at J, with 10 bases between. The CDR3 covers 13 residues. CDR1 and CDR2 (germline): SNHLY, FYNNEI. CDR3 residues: CASSADGGYGYTF. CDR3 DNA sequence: TGTGCCAGCAGTGCAGACGGGGGCTATGGCTACACCTTC.

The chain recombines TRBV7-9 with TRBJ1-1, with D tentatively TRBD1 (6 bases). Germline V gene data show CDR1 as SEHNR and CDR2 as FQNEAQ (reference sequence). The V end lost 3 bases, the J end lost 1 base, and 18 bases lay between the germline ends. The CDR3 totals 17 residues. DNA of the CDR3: TGTGCCAGCAGCTTCGGGGGGGCCTATCTTCGGAACACTGAAGCTTTCTTT. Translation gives CASSFGGAYLRNTEAFF.

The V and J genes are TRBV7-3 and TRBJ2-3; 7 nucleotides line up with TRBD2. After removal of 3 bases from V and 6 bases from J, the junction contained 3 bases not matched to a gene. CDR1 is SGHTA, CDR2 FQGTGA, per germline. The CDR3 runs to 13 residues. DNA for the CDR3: TGTGCCAGCAGCTTGGGGAGGGCCGATACGCAGTATTTT. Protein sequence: CASSLGRADTQYF.

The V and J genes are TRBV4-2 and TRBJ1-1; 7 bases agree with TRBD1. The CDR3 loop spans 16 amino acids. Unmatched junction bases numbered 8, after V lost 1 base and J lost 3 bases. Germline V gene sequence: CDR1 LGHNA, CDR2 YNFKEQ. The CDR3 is CASSQGGGGGYTEAFF. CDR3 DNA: TGTGCCAGCAGCCAAGGTGGAGGGGGCGGGTACACTGAAGCTTTCTTT.

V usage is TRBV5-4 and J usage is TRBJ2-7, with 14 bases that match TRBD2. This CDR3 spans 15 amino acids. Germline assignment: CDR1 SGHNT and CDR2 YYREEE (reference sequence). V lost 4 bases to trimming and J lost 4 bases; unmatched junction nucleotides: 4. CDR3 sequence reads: CASSTRTSGGYEQYF. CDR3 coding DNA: TGTGCCAGCAGCACCAGGACTAGCGGGGGGTACGAGCAGTACTTC.

The CDR3 protein is CASTKGGRETQYF. The CDR3 DNA sequence: TGTGCCAGCACCAAGGGAGGGCGAGAGACCCAGTACTTC. The chain couples TRBV2 to TRBJ2-5, with TRBD2 identical over 7 bases. This CDR3 spans 13 amino acids. Losses at the gene ends were 7 bases for V and 4 bases for J; bases not matched to a gene: 6. The germline CDR1 and CDR2 sequences are SNHLY and FYNNEI. The whole variable domain, remainder taken from reference TRBV2 and TRBJ2-5, is EPEVTQTPSHQVTQMGQEVILRCVPISNHLYFYWYRQILGQKVEFLVSFYNNEISEKSEIFDDQFSVERPDGSNFTLKIRSTKLEDSAMYFCASTKGGRETQYFGPGTRLLVL.

Written as DNA, the CDR3 is TGTGCCAGCAGCTTAGTGTCCAATAATTCACCCCTCCACTTT. Translation: CASSLVSNNSPLHF. The rearrangement uses TRBV11-2 and TRBJ1-6; no clear D. The CDR3 length is 14 residues. Between the trimmed V and J ends, which lost 1 base and 5 bases, there was a span of 6 bases. In germline, CDR1 is SGHAT, CDR2 FQNNGV.

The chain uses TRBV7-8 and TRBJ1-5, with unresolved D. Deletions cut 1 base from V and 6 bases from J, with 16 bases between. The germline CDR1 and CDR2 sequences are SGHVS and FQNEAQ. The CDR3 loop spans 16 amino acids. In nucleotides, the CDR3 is TGTGCCAGCAGCTTAGTGTCGGAGTGGGTCCCTCAGCCCCAGCATTTT. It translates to CASSLVSEWVPQPQHF.

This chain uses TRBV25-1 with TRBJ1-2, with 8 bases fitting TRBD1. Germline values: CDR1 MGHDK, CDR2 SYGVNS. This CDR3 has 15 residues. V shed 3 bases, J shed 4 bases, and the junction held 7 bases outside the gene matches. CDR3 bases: TGTGCCAGCAGTGACCCCAGGGGGCTGGTCTATGGCTACACCTTC. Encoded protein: CASSDPRGLVYGYTF.

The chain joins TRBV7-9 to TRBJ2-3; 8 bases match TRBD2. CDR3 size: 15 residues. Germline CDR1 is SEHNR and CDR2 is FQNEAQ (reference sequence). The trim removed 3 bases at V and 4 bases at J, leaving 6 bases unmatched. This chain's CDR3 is CASSFGGGRADTQYF. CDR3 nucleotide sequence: TGTGCCAGCAGCTTCGGCGGGGGGCGGGCAGATACGCAGTATTTT.

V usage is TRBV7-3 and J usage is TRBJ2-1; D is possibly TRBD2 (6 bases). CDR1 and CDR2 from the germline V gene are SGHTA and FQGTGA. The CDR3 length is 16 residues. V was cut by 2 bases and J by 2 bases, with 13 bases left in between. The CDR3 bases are TGTGCCAGCAGCTTACGGGCGGGGCGAGCCTACAATGAGCAGTTCTTC. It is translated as CASSLRAGRAYNEQFF.

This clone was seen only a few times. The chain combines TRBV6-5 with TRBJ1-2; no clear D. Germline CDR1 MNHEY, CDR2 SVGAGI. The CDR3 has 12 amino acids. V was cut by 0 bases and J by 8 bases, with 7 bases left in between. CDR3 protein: CASSYSGVGYTF. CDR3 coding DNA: TGTGCCAGCAGTTACTCAGGAGTAGGCTACACCTTC.

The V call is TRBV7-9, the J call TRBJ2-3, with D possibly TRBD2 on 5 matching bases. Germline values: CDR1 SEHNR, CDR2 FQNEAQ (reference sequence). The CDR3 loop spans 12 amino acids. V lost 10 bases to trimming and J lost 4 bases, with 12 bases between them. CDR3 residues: CATPGFADTQYF. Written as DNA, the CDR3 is TGTGCCACCCCGGGGTTCGCAGATACGCAGTATTTT.

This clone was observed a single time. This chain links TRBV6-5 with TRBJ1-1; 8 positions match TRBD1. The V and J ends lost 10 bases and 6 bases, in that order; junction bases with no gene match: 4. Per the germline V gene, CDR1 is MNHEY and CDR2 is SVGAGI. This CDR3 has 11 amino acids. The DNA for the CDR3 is TGTGCCACCGGACAGGGCGCTGAAGCTTTCTTT. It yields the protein CATGQGAEAFF.

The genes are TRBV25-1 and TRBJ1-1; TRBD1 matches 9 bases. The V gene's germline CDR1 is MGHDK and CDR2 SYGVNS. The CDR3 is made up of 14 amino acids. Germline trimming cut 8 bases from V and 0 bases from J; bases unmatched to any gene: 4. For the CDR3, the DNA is TGTGCCAGCCGGACAGGGGCCCTGAACACTGAAGCTTTCTTT. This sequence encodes CASRTGALNTEAFF. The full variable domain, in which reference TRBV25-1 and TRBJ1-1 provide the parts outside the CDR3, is EADIYQTPRYLVIGTGKKITLECSQTMGHDKMYWYQQDPGMELHLIHYSYGVNSTEKGDLSSESTVSRIRTEHFPLTLESARPSHTSQYLCASRTGALNTEAFFGQGTRLTVV.

CDR3: CASSQGASGTNEQFF. CDR3 coding DNA: TGTGCCAGCAGCCAAGGGGCTAGCGGTACCAATGAGCAGTTCTTC. This chain connects TRBV4-2 to TRBJ2-1; 7 nucleotides match TRBD2. The CDR3 is 15 residues long. The germline V gene has CDR1 LGHNA and CDR2 YNFKEQ. V lost 1 base to trimming and J lost 6 bases; unmatched junction nucleotides: 6.

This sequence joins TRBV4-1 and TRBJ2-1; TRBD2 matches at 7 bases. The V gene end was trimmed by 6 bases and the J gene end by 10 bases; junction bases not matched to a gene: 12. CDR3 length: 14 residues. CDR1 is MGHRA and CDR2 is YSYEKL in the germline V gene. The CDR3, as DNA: TGCGCCAGCAGAAGGACTAGGGAGGGGTGGGAGCAGTTCTTC. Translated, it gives CASRRTREGWEQFF.

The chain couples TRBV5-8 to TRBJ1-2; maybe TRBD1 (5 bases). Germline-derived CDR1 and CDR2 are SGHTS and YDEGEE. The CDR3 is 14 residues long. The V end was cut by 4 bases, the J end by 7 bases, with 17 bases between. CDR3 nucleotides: TGTGCCAGCAGCCCAGTGACGGAGGGGAGTGGCTACACCTTC. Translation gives CASSPVTEGSGYTF.

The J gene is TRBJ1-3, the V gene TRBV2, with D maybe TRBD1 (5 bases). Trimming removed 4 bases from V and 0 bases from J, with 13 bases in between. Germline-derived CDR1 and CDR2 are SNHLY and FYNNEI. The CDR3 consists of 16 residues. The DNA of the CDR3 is TGTGCCAGCAGTGGTGGTTTAGGGGTCTCTGGAAACACCATATATTTT. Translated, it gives CASSGGLGVSGNTIYF. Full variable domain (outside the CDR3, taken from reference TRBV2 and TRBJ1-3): EPEVTQTPSHQVTQMGQEVILRCVPISNHLYFYWYRQILGQKVEFLVSFYNNEISEKSEIFDDQFSVERPDGSNFTLKIRSTKLEDSAMYFCASSGGLGVSGNTIYFGEGSWLTVV.

Here the CDR3 DNA reads TGTGCCAGCAGCTGGACAGGACAAGAGACCCAGTACTTC. It is translated as CASSWTGQETQYF. The rearrangement links TRBV5-6 to TRBJ2-5, with TRBD1 matching 7 bases. The CDR3 is made up of 13 amino acids. Trimming at V came to 3 bases and at J to 2 bases, leaving 1 base not matched to a gene. CDR1 and CDR2 (germline): SGHDT, YYEEEE.

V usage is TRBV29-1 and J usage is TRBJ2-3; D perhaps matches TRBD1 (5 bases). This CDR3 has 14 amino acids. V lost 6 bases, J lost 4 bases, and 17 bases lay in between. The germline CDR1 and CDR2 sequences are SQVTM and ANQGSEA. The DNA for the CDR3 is TGCAGCGTGGAACAGGCCGTGGGTGCAGATACGCAGTATTTT. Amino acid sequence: CSVEQAVGADTQYF.

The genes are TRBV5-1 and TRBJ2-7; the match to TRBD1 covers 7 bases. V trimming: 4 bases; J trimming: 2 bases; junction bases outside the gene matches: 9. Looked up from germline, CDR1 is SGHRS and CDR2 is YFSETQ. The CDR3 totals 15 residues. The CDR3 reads CASSITGADPYEQYF. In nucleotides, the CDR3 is TGCGCCAGCAGCATAACAGGGGCCGATCCCTACGAGCAGTACTTC.

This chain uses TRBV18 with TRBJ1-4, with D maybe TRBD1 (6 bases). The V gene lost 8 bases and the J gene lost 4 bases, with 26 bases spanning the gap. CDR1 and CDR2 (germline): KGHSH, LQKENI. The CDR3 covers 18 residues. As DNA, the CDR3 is TGTGCCAGCACCCGAGGCGGGGGCGCCGCCGATGGTAATGAAAAACTGTTTTTT. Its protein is CASTRGGGAADGNEKLFF. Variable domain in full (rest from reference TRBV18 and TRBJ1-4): NAGVMQNPRHLVRRRGQEARLRCSPMKGHSHVYWYRQLPEEGLKFMVYLQKENIIDESGMPKERFSAEFPKEGPSILRIQQVVRGDSAAYFCASTRGGGAADGNEKLFFGSGTQLSVL.

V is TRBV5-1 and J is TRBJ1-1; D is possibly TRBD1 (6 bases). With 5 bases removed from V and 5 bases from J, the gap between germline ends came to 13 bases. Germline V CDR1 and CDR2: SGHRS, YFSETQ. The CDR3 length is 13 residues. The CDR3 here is CASRDQGWTEAFF. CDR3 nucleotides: TGCGCCAGCAGGGATCAGGGGTGGACTGAAGCTTTCTTT. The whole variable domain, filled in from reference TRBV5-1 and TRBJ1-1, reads KAGVTQTPRYLIKTRGQQVTLSCSPISGHRSVSWYQQTPGQGLQFLFEYFSETQRNKGNFPGRFSGRQFSNSRSEMNVSTLELGDSALYLCASRDQGWTEAFFGQGTRLTVV.

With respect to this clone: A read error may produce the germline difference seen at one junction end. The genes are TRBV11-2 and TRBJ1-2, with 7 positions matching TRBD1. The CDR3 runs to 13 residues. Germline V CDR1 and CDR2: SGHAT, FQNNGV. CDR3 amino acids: CASSLDRAAGYTF. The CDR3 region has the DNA TGTGCCAGCAGCCTAGACAGGGCGGCTGGCTACACCTTC. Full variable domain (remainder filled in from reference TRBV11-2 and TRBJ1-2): EAGVAQSPRYKIIEKRQSVAFWCNPISGHATLYWYQQILGQGPKLLIQFQNNGVVDDSQLPKDRFSAERLKGVDSTLKIQPAKLEDSAVYLCASSLDRAAGYTFGSGTRLTVV.

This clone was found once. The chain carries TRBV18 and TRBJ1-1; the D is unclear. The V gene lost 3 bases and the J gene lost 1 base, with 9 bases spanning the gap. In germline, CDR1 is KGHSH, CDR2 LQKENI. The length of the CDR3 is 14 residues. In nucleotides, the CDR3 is TGTGCCAGCTCACCGGGGAGTGGGAACACTGAAGCTTTCTTT. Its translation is CASSPGSGNTEAFF.

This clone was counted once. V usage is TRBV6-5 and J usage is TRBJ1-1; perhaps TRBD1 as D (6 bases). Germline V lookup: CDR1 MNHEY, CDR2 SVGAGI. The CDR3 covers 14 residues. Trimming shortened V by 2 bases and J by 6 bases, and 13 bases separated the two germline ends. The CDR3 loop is CASSYGGVGAEAFF. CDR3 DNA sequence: TGTGCCAGCAGTTACGGGGGCGTTGGCGCTGAAGCTTTCTTT.

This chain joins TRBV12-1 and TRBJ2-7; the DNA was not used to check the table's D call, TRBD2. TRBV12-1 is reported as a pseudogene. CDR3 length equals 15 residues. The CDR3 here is CASSSERGPSYEQYF. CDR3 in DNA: TGTGCCAGCAGCTCCGAGCGGGGCCCTTCCTACGAGCAGTACTTC.

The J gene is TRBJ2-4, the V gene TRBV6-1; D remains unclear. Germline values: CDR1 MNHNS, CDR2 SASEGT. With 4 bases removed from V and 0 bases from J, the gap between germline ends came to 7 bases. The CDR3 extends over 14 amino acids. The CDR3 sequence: CASSAAAAKNIQYF. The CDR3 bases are TGTGCCAGCAGTGCGGCGGCAGCCAAAAACATTCAGTACTTC.

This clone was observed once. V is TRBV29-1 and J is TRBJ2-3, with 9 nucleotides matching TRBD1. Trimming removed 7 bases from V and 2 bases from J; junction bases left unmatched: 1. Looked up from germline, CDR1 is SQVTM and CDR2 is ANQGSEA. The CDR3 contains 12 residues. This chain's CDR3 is CSGDRATDTQYF. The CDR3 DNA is TGCAGCGGGGACAGGGCCACAGATACGCAGTATTTT.